This TCR beta chain stems from a study of memory CD4+ T cells and cytomegalovirus serostatus. Using immunoSEQ multiplex PCR, the repertoire was profiled, and TCRdb retains in-frame clones only, with some absent. The sample holds roughly 60,000 clones, 75% to 80% seen once. The sort gate was single viable CD3+CD4+CD8-CD45RO+ cells for memory CD4+ T cells. Germline-derived CDR1 and CDR2 are MNHEY and SVGAGI. The CDR3 covers 15 residues. V gave up 1 base and J gave up 1 base, with 10 bases separating them. This clone showed up just once. Antigen unknown. General study results and limits: CD4+ memory repertoires contained about two fifths of the 164 reported CMV TCRbeta sequences.

This clonotype was sampled from an adult in good health and CMV-seronegative. The specimen sequenced was memory CD4+ T cells from blood. The chain uses TRBV6-5 and TRBJ2-5; unclear D gene. The CDR3 loop is CASSYYVGSQETQYF. For the CDR3, the DNA is TGTGCCAGCAGTTACTACGTCGGCAGCCAAGAGACCCAGTACTTC.